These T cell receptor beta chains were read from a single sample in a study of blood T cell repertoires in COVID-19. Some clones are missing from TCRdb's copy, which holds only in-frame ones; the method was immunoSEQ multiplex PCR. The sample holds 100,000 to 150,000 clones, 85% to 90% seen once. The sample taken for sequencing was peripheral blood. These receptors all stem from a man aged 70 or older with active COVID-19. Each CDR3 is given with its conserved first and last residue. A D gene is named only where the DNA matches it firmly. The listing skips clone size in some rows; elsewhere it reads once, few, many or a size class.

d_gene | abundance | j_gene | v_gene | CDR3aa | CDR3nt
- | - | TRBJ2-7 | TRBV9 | CASSSDSSYEQYF | TGTGCCAGCAGTTCTGACTCCTCCTACGAGCAGTACTTC
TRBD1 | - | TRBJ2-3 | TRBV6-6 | CASSPGQGRTDTQYF | TGTGCCAGCAGCCCGGGACAGGGACGCACAGATACGCAGTATTTT
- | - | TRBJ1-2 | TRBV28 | CASSILRASYGYTF | TGTGCCAGCAGTATCCTCAGGGCTTCCTATGGCTACACCTTC
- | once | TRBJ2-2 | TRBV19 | CASSTAGQYAGELFF | TGTGCCAGTAGTACTGCAGGACAGTATGCCGGGGAGCTGTTTTTT
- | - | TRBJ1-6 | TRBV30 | CAWRANSPLHF | TGTGCCTGGAGGGCAAATTCACCCCTCCACTTT
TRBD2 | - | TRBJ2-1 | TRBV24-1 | CATSDLLAGGHDEQFF | TGTGCCACCAGTGATTTGCTAGCGGGAGGGCACGATGAGCAGTTCTTC
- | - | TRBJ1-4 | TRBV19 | CASSIHREHEKLFF | TGTGCCAGTAGTATTCACAGGGAACATGAAAAACTGTTTTTT
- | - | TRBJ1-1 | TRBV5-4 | CASSPGRGVNTEAFF | TGTGCCAGCAGCCCTGGGAGGGGGGTGAACACTGAAGCTTTCTTT
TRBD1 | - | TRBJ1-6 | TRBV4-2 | CASSQERGTAASYNSPLHF | TGTGCCAGCAGCCAAGAACGAGGGACAGCCGCCTCCTATAATTCACCCCTCCACTTT
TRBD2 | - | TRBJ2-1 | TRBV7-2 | CASRLGGAGGNNEQFF | TGTGCCAGCAGACTCGGCGGTGCGGGAGGTAACAATGAGCAGTTCTTC
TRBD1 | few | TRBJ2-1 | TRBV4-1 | CASSPGQGSYNEQFF | TGCGCCAGCAGCCCGGGACAGGGCTCCTACAATGAGCAGTTCTTC
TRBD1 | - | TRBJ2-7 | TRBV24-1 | CATSDSRRDRVPYEQYF | TGTGCCACCAGTGATTCGAGGCGGGACAGGGTACCCTACGAGCAGTACTTC
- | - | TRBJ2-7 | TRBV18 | CASSPGRSSYEQYF | TGTGCCAGCTCACCCGGAAGGAGCTCCTACGAGCAGTACTTC
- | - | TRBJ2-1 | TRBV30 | CAWSPQSGYSYNEQFF | TGTGCCTGGAGTCCCCAAAGCGGGTACTCCTACAATGAGCAGTTCTTC
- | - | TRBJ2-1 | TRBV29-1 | CSVLGVNNEQFF | TGCAGCGTGCTTGGAGTCAACAATGAGCAGTTCTTC
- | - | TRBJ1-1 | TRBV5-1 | CASSLPGGTEAFF | TGCGCCAGCAGCTTGCCCGGGGGCACTGAAGCTTTCTTT
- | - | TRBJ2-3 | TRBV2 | CASSSSPSTDTQYF | TGTGCCAGCAGTTCGAGCCCTAGCACAGATACGCAGTATTTT
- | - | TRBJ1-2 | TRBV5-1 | CASSSGDDGYTF | TGCGCCAGCAGCTCGGGGGATGATGGCTACACCTTC
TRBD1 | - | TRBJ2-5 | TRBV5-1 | CASSPETGQETQYF | TGCGCCAGCAGCCCGGAGACAGGGCAAGAGACCCAGTACTTC
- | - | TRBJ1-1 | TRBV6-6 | CASSYSGRDTEAFF | TGTGCCAGCAGTTACTCGGGCAGGGACACTGAAGCTTTCTTT
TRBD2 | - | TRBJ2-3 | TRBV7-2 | CASSLASSGWTDTQYF | TGTGCCAGCAGCTTAGCGTCTAGCGGGTGGACAGATACGCAGTATTTT
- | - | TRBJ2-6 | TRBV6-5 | CASKQVRSGANVLTF | TGTGCCAGCAAACAGGTTCGCTCTGGGGCCAACGTCCTGACTTTC
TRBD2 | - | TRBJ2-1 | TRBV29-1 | CSAAPGTSGYNEQFF | TGCAGCGCAGCACCCGGGACTAGCGGATACAATGAGCAGTTCTTC
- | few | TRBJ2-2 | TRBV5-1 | CASSAQRQDGELFF | TGCGCCAGCAGCGCCCAACGACAGGATGGGGAGCTGTTTTTT
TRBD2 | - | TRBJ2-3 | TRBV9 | CASSVRGDGDTQYF | TGTGCCAGCAGCGTACGGGGGGATGGAGATACGCAGTATTTT
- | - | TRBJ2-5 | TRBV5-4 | CASSYPDPGKETQYF | TGTGCCAGCAGCTATCCAGACCCGGGGAAAGAGACCCAGTACTTC
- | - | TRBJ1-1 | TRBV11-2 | CASSLIPQTTEAFF | TGTGCCAGCAGCTTAATCCCCCAAACAACTGAAGCTTTCTTT
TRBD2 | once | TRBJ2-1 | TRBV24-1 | CATSDAGTSKWNEQFF | TGTGCCACCAGTGACGCTGGGACTAGCAAATGGAATGAGCAGTTCTTC
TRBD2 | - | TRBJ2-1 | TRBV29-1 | CSASSGRGEQFF | TGCAGCGCCTCTAGCGGGAGAGGAGAGCAGTTCTTC
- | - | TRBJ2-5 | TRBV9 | CASSVEGHNQETQYF | TGTGCCAGCAGCGTAGAAGGACACAACCAAGAGACCCAGTACTTC
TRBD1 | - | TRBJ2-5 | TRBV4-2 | CASSQGGPRDRAETQYF | TGTGCCAGCAGCCAAGGCGGCCCCCGGGACAGGGCGGAGACCCAGTACTTC
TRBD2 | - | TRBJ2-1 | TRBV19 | CASSITSGRAYNEQFF | TGTGCCAGTAGTATAACTAGCGGGAGGGCCTACAATGAGCAGTTCTTC
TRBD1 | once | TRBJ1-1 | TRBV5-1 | CASSLAPPGGADTEAFF | TGCGCCAGCAGCTTGGCCCCGCCAGGGGGCGCGGACACTGAAGCTTTCTTT
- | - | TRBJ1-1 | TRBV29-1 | CSVEVGRGTEAFF | TGCAGCGTTGAGGTCGGGAGGGGGACTGAAGCTTTCTTT
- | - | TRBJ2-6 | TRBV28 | CASSSSGTSGANVLTF | TGTGCCAGCAGTTCTTCAGGAACCTCTGGGGCCAACGTCCTGACTTTC
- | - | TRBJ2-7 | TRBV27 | CASSYSAGVGSYEQYF | TGTGCCAGCAGTTACTCTGCGGGTGTAGGTAGCTACGAGCAGTACTTC
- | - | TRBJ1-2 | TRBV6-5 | CASVTGYRAYGYTF | TGTGCCAGCGTGACAGGCTATCGTGCCTATGGCTACACCTTC
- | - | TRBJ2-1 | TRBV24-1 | CATSGLGSNEYNEQFF | TGTGCCACCAGTGGGCTCGGGAGTAATGAGTACAATGAGCAGTTCTTC
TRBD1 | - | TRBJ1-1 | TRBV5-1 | CASSRTGSGTEAFF | TGCGCCAGCAGCCGGACAGGGTCGGGCACTGAAGCTTTCTTT
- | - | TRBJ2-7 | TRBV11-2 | CASSLDRTYAAEQYF | TGTGCCAGCAGTTTAGATCGGACTTATGCAGCGGAGCAGTACTTC
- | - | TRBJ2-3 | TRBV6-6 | CASGTMTDTQYF | TGTGCCAGCGGCACGATGACAGATACGCAGTATTTT
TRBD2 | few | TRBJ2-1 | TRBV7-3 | CASSLGGTSRFGEQFF | TGTGCCAGCAGCTTAGGGGGGACTAGCAGGTTTGGTGAGCAGTTCTTC
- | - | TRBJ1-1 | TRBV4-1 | CAAGGGNTEAFF | TGCGCCGCGGGGGGAGGGAACACTGAAGCTTTCTTT
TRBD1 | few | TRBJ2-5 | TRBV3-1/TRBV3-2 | CASSQEVGADRADETQYF | TGTGCCAGCAGCCAAGAAGTGGGGGCGGACAGGGCGGATGAGACCCAGTACTTC
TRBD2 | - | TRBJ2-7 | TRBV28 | CASRGGFSLYEQYF | TGTGCCAGCCGCGGGGGTTTCAGTCTTTATGAGCAGTACTTC
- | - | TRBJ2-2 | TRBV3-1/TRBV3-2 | CASSQGQPANTGELFF | TGTGCCAGCAGCCAAGGACAACCCGCGAACACCGGGGAGCTGTTTTTT
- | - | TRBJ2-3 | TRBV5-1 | CASSFYGDTQYF | TGCGCCAGCAGCTTCTACGGAGATACGCAGTATTTT
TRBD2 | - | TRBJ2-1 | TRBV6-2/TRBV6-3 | CASSGSGRASYNEQFF | TGTGCCAGCAGTGGTAGCGGGAGGGCCTCGTACAATGAGCAGTTCTTC
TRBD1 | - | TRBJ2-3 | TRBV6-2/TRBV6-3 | CASSYPGQGHDTQYF | TGTGCCAGCAGCTATCCGGGACAGGGCCATGATACGCAGTATTTT
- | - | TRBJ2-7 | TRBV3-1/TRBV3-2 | CASSQLRTDSSYEQYF | TGTGCCAGCAGCCAATTGAGGACGGACTCATCCTACGAGCAGTACTTC
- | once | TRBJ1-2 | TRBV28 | CASSFPGLLSGYTF | TGTGCCAGCAGTTTTCCGGGACTCCTGTCGGGCTACACCTTC
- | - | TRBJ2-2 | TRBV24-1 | CATSDPGINTGELFF | TGTGCCACCAGTGATCCAGGGATCAACACCGGGGAGCTGTTTTTT
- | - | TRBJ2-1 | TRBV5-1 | CASSPQGAVYNEQFF | TGCGCCAGCAGCCCACAGGGAGCGGTCTACAATGAGCAGTTCTTC
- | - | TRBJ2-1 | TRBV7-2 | CASSLWSNEQFF | TGTGCCAGCAGCTTATGGAGCAATGAGCAGTTCTTC
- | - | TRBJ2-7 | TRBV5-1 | CASRSPDSLSSYEQYF | TGCGCCAGCAGATCCCCCGACTCCTTAAGCTCCTACGAGCAGTACTTC
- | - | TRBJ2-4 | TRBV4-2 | CASSQDVAGQKINIQYF | TGTGCCAGCAGCCAAGATGTAGCCGGACAGAAGATAAACATTCAGTACTTC
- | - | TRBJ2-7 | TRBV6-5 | CASSRLGEQYF | TGTGCCAGCAGTCGTCTAGGTGAGCAGTACTTC
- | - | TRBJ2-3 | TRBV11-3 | CASSPDSDTQYF | TGTGCCAGCAGCCCGGACTCAGATACGCAGTATTTT
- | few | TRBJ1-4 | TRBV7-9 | CASSPSGAKEKLFF | TGTGCCAGCAGCCCGTCAGGGGCGAAAGAAAAACTGTTTTTT
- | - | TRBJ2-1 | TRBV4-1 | CASSQDLGRSQFF | TGCGCCAGCAGCCAAGATCTTGGGAGATCTCAGTTCTTC